This passage covers 9 T cell receptor beta chains from one sample sequenced in a study of cytomegalovirus exposure and HLA in healthy donors. This PCR relied on a set of 60 Vbeta primers and 13 Jbeta primers. Measured with immunoSEQ multiplex PCR; TCRdb has only the in-frame clones, and not every one. The data show about 170,000 clones, approximately 70% seen once. The sample taken for sequencing was PBMCs. These receptors were collected from a woman younger than 35 in good health and CMV-seropositive.

The chain employs TRBV2 and TRBJ2-1; possibly TRBD2 for D (6 bases). Trimming cost V 3 bases and J 2 bases, with 11 bases left between them. Germline assignment: CDR1 SNHLY and CDR2 FYNNEI. The CDR3 is 15 amino acids. The CDR3 region is CASSDFSGPYNEQFF. As DNA, the CDR3 is TGTGCCAGCAGTGATTTTAGCGGTCCCTACAATGAGCAGTTCTTC. Based on the CDR3 plus reference TRBV2 and TRBJ2-1, the full variable domain is EPEVTQTPSHQVTQMGQEVILRCVPISNHLYFYWYRQILGQKVEFLVSFYNNEISEKSEIFDDQFSVERPDGSNFTLKIRSTKLEDSAMYFCASSDFSGPYNEQFFGPGTRLTVL.

V usage is TRBV27 and J usage is TRBJ1-2, with D maybe TRBD1 (5 bases). CDR1 is MNHEY, CDR2 SMNVEV, per germline (reference sequence). V shed 5 bases and J shed 8 bases, with 15 bases lying between them. The CDR3 has 13 amino acids. In nucleotides, the CDR3 is TGTGCCAGCAGTCCGGGACTCCCTTGGGGCTACACCTTC. Protein sequence: CASSPGLPWGYTF.

V gene TRBV7-9 combines with J gene TRBJ2-1; the match to TRBD2 covers 7 bases. Germline CDR1 reads SEHNR; CDR2 reads FQNEAQ (reference sequence). The CDR3 is 16 residues long. V lost 5 bases to trimming and J lost 2 bases; unmatched junction nucleotides: 9. The CDR3 here is CASSLLAVIAYNEQFF. In nucleotides, the CDR3 is TGTGCCAGCAGCCTTCTAGCGGTGATAGCCTACAATGAGCAGTTCTTC. Full variable domain (rest looked up from reference TRBV7-9 and TRBJ2-1): DTGVSQNPRHKITKRGQNVTFRCDPISEHNRLYWYRQTLGQGPEFLTYFQNEAQLEKSRLLSDRFSAERPKGSFSTLEIQRTEQGDSAMYLCASSLLAVIAYNEQFFGPGTRLTVL.

This clone turned up a few times. V gene TRBV27 combines with J gene TRBJ2-7; D is possibly TRBD1 (5 bases). The germline gives CDR1 MNHEY, CDR2 SMNVEV (reference sequence). The CDR3 runs to 11 residues. Trimming left V 3 bases short and J 7 bases short, with 7 bases between. This chain's CDR3 is CASSFRGEQYF. The CDR3 nucleotides read TGTGCCAGCAGTTTTAGGGGTGAGCAGTACTTC.

This chain connects TRBV4-2 to TRBJ2-7, with TRBD2 matching 11 bases. The ends lost 4 bases at V and 3 bases at J; junction bases unmatched: 17. The CDR3 covers 19 residues. Germline loops: CDR1 LGHNA, CDR2 YNFKEQ. Here the CDR3 reads CASSLTETSGEGPVYEQYF. The CDR3 DNA reads TGTGCCAGCAGCCTTACCGAGACTAGCGGGGAGGGTCCCGTCTACGAGCAGTACTTC.

This clone was counted between two and nine times. The rearrangement uses TRBV7-6 and TRBJ2-5, with 7 bases lining up with TRBD1. This CDR3 comprises 13 residues. CDR1 is SGHVS and CDR2 is FNYEAQ in the germline V gene. After removal of 3 bases from V and 5 bases from J, the junction contained 3 bases not matched to a gene. The DNA for the CDR3 is TGTGCCAGCAGCTTCGACAGGGTGGAGACCCAGTACTTC. Translation: CASSFDRVETQYF.

The table lists this clone with a few counts. V and J are TRBV5-1 and TRBJ1-2, with D possibly TRBD1 on 5 matching bases. The length of the CDR3 is 11 residues. Germline V gene lookup returns CDR1 SGHRS and CDR2 YFSETQ. V lost 4 bases, J lost 8 bases, and 9 bases lay in between. In DNA form, the CDR3 reads TGCGCCAGCAGCCCAGGGTTGGGCTACACCTTC. It translates to CASSPGLGYTF.

The rearrangement joins TRBV2 to TRBJ1-6; D perhaps matches TRBD1 (6 bases). The CDR3 runs to 17 residues. Germline CDR1 is SNHLY and CDR2 is FYNNEI. Between the trimmed V and J ends, which lost 6 bases and 3 bases, there was a span of 18 bases. CDR3 sequence: CASSPPGGHDYNSPLHF. CDR3 in DNA: TGTGCCAGCAGCCCTCCGGGGGGACACGACTATAATTCACCCCTCCACTTT.

The J gene is TRBJ1-5, the V gene TRBV19; a possible D gene is TRBD1 (6 bases). Germline V gene data show CDR1 as LNHDA and CDR2 as SQIVND (reference sequence). Trimming left V 4 bases short and J 5 bases short, with 21 bases between. The CDR3 extends over 17 amino acids. CDR3 DNA: TGTGCCAGTAGTACCAGAGAGGACAGTTGGGGCTATCAGCCCCAGCATTTT. Translated: CASSTREDSWGYQPQHF.